The TCR beta chain under discussion was sequenced for a study of blood T cells in healthy people across ages. General study results and limits: When set beside aged donors, long-lived donors presented more naive CD4+ cells and higher diversity. A strong correlation was seen between TCR beta diversity and naive T cell percentage. Diversity estimates from one million T cells were considered underestimates.

For this clonotype: Its antigen is unknown.

The CDR3 length is 15 residues. The germline gives CDR1 SGDLS, CDR2 YYNGEE. V dropped 0 bases and J dropped 1 base, with 9 bases sitting between them. A J-beta primer mix and a sample-barcoded 5' primer were used in a second PCR of roughly 6 to 11 cycles. TCRdb itself ran the 5' RACE reads through MiXCR, one entry per CDR3 protein. This repertoire shows fewer than 2,000,000 distinct CDR3 sequences, around 40% found once; its top ten account for roughly 23%. The receptor was isolated from a human donor in good health. The sample taken for sequencing was blood. The chain joins TRBV9 to TRBJ2-3; a weak D match, TRBD1 (5 bases). The CDR3, as DNA: TGTGCCAGCAGCGTAGAGTGGGGCCGCACAGATACGCAGTATTTT. This encodes CASSVEWGRTDTQYF.